Included here is one TCR beta chain sequence, with context. This clone is described as medium-sized (0.01 to 0.1%). It lacks a known antigen. Base qualities were left out, and no much larger clone turns up one base away. Library method: the immunoSEQ multiplex PCR assay. TCRdb stores this immuneACCESS table with in-frame sequences only. Part of the clones is absent; in the studies checked, under half of the shortfall reflects unresolved V genes, and no reason is known for the rest. The sample table lists 2,100 or so clones, 75% to 85% of them with a count of one. Roughly 60% of the sample is in the top ten clones. These data originate in a study of ipilimumab plus nivolumab after autologous stem cell transplantation (dated by TCRdb to about 2021). Background for the entire study: Trial patients received a median of about five ipilimumab doses and eight or nine nivolumab doses. Included in the myeloma cohort were high-risk transplant-naive patients as well as patients relapsing within 3 years of a first autologous transplant. Patients with high-risk diffuse large B cell lymphoma, mature T cell lymphoma, or multiple myeloma undergoing autologous transplant were enrolled in the trial. Thirty-five patients made up the trial's intent-to-treat population.

From the germline V gene (reference sequence), CDR1 is MNHEY and CDR2 is SMNVEV. Including the terminal cysteine and phenylalanine, the CDR3 comprises 15 residues. Only the CDR3 DNA stays, 45 bases, in frame from base 1. The junction shows trimming of 5 bases on V and 0 bases on J, plus 11 bases between the germline ends. Findings and caveats that apply to the study as a whole: The authors concluded that combined checkpoint inhibition appeared tolerable when used as consolidation after transplant. According to the authors, a biologic rationale for studying the approach further came from T cell receptor repertoire, regulatory T cell phenotype and gut microbiota profiles.

Checkpoint therapy began 14 to 28 days after autologous transplant, with ipilimumab given at 1 mg/kg intravenously on day 1 of selected weeks. Nivolumab was administered at 3 mg/kg intravenously on day 1 of weeks 1, 4, 7, 10, and every two weeks through week 26. This was a Phase Ib clinical trial that tested ipilimumab plus nivolumab, given as combined checkpoint inhibition, for consolidation following autologous stem cell transplantation. The sequence came from a male donor with multiple myeloma. The chain links TRBV27 with TRBJ1-3, and possibly TRBD1, on 5 matching bases. The specimen comprised PBMCs, sampled in a trial of ipilimumab plus nivolumab as post-transplant consolidation. DNA sequence: TGTGCCAGCAGTATAACAGGTGCCTCTGGAAACACCATATATTTT. The resulting protein is CASSITGASGNTIYF.